This T cell receptor (beta chain) was sequenced during a study of molecular identifiers for immune sequencing clone quantification. Whole-study results and caveats: Under 1% of molecules in naive cells, but over 98% of effector molecules, belonged to clones above 20 RNA copies.

Trimming pared 1 base from V and 4 bases from J, leaving 17 bases between. The CDR3 length is 16 residues. Germline V CDR1 and CDR2: LGHNA, YNFKEQ. Using 10%, 30% or 50% RNA, naive CD8 libraries were derived from approximately 20,000 to 980,000 sorted cells. As CD8+CD4-CCR7+CD45RA+ cells, naive CD8 T cells were sorted. This clonotype was seen at least ten times. Its antigen is unknown. Bulk libraries came from a prior protocol with listed TCR primers. TCRdb processed the PCR reads anew with MiXCR; each CDR3 protein has one entry. Of 600,000 to 650,000 distinct CDR3 sequences listed, 20% were seen once; the top ten hold roughly 0.9%.

Sample: naive CD8+ T cells from blood, with Jurkat cell RNA spiked in. Subset: FACS-sorted CD8+CD4-CCR7+CD45RA+ naive T cells. V and J are TRBV4-2 and TRBJ2-7; the D is unclear. This sequence was found in a human donor in good health. Some libraries in this study had Jurkat cell RNA spiked in. CDR3 bases: TGTGCCAGCAGCCAAGGGTACGGGTCTAGAACATACGAGCAGTACTTC. Amino acid sequence: CASSQGYGSRTYEQYF.